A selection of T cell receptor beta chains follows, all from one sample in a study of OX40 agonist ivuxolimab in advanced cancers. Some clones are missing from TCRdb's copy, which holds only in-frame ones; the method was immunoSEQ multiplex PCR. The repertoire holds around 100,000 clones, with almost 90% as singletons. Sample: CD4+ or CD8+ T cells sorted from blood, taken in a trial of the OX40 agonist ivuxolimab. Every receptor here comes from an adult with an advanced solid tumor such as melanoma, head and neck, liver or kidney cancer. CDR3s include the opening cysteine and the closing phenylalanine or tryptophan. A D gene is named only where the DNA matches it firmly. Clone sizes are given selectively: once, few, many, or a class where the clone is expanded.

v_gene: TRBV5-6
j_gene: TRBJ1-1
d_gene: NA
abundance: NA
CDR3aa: CASSWGVGSDTEAFF
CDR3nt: TGTGCCAGCAGCTGGGGGGTAGGGTCGGACACTGAAGCTTTCTTT

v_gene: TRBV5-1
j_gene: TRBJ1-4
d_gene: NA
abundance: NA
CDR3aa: CASSLEGATNEKLFF
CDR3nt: TGCGCCAGCAGCTTGGAGGGGGCAACTAATGAAAAACTGTTTTTT

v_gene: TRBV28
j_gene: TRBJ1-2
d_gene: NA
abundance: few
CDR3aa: CASEDFYGYTF
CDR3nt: TGTGCCAGCGAAGATTTCTATGGCTACACCTTC

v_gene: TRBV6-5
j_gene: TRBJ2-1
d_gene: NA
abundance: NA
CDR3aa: CASNYPGQANNEQFF
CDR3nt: TGTGCCAGCAACTACCCGGGACAAGCGAACAATGAGCAGTTCTTC

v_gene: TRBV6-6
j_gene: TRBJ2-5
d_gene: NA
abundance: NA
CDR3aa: CASSSQGSPIQETQYF
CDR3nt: TGTGCCAGCAGTTCTCAGGGGTCGCCTATTCAAGAGACCCAGTACTTC

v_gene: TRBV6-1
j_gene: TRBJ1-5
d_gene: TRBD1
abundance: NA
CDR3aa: CASSGGQGGQPQHF
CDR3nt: TGTGCCAGCAGTGGCGGACAGGGAGGTCAGCCCCAGCATTTT

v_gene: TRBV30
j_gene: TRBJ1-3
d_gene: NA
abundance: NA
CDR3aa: CAWSWGPENTIYF
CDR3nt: TGTGCCTGGAGTTGGGGTCCCGAAAACACCATATATTTT

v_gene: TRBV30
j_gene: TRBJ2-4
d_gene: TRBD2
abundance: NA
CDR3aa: CAWSGGLAGDIQYF
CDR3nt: TGTGCCTGGAGTGGGGGACTAGCGGGGGACATTCAGTACTTC

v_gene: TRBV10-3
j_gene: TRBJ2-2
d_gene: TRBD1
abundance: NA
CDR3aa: CAIRGQGTTGELFF
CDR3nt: TGTGCCATCAGGGGACAGGGGACGACCGGGGAGCTGTTTTTT

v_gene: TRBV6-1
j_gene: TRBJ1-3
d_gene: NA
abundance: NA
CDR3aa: CASSEARGPGNTIYF
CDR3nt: TGTGCCAGCAGTGAAGCCCGGGGTCCTGGAAACACCATATATTTT

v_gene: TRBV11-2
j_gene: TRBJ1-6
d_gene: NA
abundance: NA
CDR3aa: CASSSLSGTSNSPLHF
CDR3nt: TGTGCCAGCAGCTCACTATCCGGGACAAGTAATTCACCCCTCCACTTT

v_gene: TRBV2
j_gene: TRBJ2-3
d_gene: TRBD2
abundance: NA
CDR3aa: CASSARRISGRGGDTQYF
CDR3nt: TGTGCCAGCAGTGCCAGGAGGATTAGCGGGAGAGGGGGAGATACGCAGTATTTT

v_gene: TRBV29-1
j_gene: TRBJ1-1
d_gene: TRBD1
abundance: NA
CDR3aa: CSAVGTGTNTEAFF
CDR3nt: TGCAGCGCCGTCGGGACAGGGACGAACACTGAAGCTTTCTTT

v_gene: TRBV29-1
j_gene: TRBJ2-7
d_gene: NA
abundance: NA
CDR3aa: CSVGGREFYEQYF
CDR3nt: TGCAGCGTTGGGGGCAGGGAGTTCTACGAGCAGTACTTC

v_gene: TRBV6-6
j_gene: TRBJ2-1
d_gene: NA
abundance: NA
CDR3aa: CASTRSVYNEQFF
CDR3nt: TGTGCCAGCACGAGGTCGGTCTACAATGAGCAGTTCTTC

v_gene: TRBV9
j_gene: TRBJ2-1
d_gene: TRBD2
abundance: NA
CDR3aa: CASSVSGGPSYNEQFF
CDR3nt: TGTGCCAGCAGCGTAAGCGGGGGACCCTCCTACAATGAGCAGTTCTTC

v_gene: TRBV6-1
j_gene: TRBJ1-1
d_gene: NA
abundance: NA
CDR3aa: CASSELMGAFF
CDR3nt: TGTGCCAGCAGTGAACTCATGGGAGCTTTCTTT

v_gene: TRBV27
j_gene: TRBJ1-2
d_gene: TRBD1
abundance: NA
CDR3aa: CASSLWRTGGYGYTF
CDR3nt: TGTGCCAGCAGTTTATGGAGGACAGGGGGGTATGGCTACACCTTC

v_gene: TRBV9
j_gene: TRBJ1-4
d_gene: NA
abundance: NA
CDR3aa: CASSVAAGTNEKLFF
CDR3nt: TGTGCCAGCAGCGTAGCGGCAGGGACCAATGAAAAACTGTTTTTT

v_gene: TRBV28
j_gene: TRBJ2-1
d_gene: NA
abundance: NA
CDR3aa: CASSPFGLPSYNEQFF
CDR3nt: TGTGCCAGCAGTCCCTTTGGGCTCCCCTCCTACAATGAGCAGTTCTTC

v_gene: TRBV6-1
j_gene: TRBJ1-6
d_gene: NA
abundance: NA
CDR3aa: CASSELWVESPLHF
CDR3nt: TGTGCCAGCAGTGAACTCTGGGTGGAGTCACCCCTCCACTTT

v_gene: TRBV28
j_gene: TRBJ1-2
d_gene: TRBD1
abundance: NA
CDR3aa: CASSQTGQGLGGYTF
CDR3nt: TGTGCCAGCAGCCAAACAGGACAGGGGTTAGGTGGCTACACCTTC

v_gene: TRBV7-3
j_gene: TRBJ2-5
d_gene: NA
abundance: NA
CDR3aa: CASSLSTLETQYF
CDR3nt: TGTGCCAGCAGCTTAAGTACGTTAGAGACCCAGTACTTC

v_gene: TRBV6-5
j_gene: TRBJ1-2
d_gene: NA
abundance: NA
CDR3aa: CASTPVGTGNYGYTF
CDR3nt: TGTGCCAGCACCCCGGTGGGTACCGGGAACTATGGCTACACCTTC

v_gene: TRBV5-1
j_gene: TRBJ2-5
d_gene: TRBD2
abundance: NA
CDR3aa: CASSGGGLAGSQETQYF
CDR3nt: TGCGCCAGCAGCGGGGGAGGACTAGCGGGGTCACAAGAGACCCAGTACTTC

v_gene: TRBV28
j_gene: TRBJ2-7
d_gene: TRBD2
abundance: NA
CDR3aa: CASWTSGRYEQYF
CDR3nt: TGTGCCAGCTGGACTAGCGGGAGATACGAGCAGTACTTC

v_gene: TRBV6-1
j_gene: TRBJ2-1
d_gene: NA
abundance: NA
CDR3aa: CASSVIQNEQFF
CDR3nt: TGTGCCAGCAGTGTAATACAAAATGAGCAGTTCTTC

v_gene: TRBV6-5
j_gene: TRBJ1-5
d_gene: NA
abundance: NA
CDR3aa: CASSRTVNQPQHF
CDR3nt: TGTGCCAGCAGCCGGACGGTAAATCAGCCCCAGCATTTT

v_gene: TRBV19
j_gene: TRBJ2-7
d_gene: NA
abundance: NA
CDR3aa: CASSIGGQISYEQYF
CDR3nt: TGTGCCAGTAGTATAGGAGGACAGATTTCCTACGAGCAGTACTTC

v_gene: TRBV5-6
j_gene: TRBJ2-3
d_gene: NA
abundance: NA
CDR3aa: CASSLRLGWQGTQYF
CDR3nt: TGTGCCAGCAGCTTGAGGTTGGGCTGGCAGGGTACGCAGTATTTT

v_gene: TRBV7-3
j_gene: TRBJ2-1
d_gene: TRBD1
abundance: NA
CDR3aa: CASSLWGQGAFNSYNEQFF
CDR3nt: TGTGCCAGCAGCTTATGGGGACAGGGGGCATTCAACTCCTACAATGAGCAGTTCTTC

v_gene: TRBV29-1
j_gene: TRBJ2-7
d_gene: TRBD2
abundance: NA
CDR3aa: CSGGGGTSRSYEQYF
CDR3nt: TGCAGCGGCGGGGGGGGGACTAGTCGCTCCTACGAGCAGTACTTC

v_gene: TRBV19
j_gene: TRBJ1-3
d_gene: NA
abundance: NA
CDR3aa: CASSRGNSGNTIYF
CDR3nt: TGTGCCAGTAGTCGGGGAAACTCTGGAAACACCATATATTTT

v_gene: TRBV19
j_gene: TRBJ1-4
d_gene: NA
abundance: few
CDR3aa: CASSPERGEKLFF
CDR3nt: TGTGCCAGTAGCCCCGAGCGCGGTGAAAAACTGTTTTTT

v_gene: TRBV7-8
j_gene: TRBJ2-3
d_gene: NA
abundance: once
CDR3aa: CASSFQQRRTDTQYF
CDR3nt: TGTGCCAGCAGCTTTCAGCAGCGGCGCACAGATACGCAGTATTTT

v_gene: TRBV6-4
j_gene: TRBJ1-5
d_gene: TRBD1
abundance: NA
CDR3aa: CASSPEQGKGQPQHF
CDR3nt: TGTGCCAGCAGCCCGGAACAGGGGAAAGGGCAGCCCCAGCATTTT

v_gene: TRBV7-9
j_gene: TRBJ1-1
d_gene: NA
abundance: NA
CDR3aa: CASSPDFRATDEAFF
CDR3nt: TGTGCCAGCAGCCCCGATTTTAGAGCGACTGATGAAGCTTTCTTT

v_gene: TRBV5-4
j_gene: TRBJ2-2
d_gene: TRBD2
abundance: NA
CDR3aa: CASSLGLAGENTGELFF
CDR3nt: TGTGCCAGCAGCTTGGGACTAGCGGGGGAGAACACCGGGGAGCTGTTTTTT

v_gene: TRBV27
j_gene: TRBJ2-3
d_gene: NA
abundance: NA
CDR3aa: CASSLSGSTDTQYF
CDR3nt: TGTGCCAGCAGTTTAAGCGGGAGCACAGATACGCAGTATTTT